This T cell receptor beta chain was sequenced for a study of cytomegalovirus exposure and HLA in healthy donors. Study conclusions and caveats: Later on, an analysis tied around 17,000 TCR beta sequences to HLA alleles at 0.05 false discovery rate. Testing in vitro showed three CMV-associated chains specific for CMV antigens. HLA restriction was apparent for most CMV-associated TCR beta chains in a later analysis.

Comment on this clone: Its antigen is undetermined.

The CDR3 loop spans 16 amino acids. Germline assignment: CDR1 KGHSH and CDR2 LQKENI. Trimming pared 2 bases from V and 0 bases from J, leaving 11 bases between. In the PCR, 60 Vbeta and 13 Jbeta primers were used. Generated by immunoSEQ multiplex PCR, the TCRdb table keeps only in-frame clones and is missing some. The sample totals over 75,000 clones; its top ten clones hold less than 7%. The sample was PBMCs. The sequence came from a girl aged 5 to 17 in good health and CMV-seropositive. The chain links TRBV18 to TRBJ2-1; tentative D call: TRBD1 (6 bases). DNA of the CDR3: TGTGCCAGCTCACCAAAAGACAGGAGCTCCTACAATGAGCAGTTCTTC. Translating it yields CASSPKDRSSYNEQFF.